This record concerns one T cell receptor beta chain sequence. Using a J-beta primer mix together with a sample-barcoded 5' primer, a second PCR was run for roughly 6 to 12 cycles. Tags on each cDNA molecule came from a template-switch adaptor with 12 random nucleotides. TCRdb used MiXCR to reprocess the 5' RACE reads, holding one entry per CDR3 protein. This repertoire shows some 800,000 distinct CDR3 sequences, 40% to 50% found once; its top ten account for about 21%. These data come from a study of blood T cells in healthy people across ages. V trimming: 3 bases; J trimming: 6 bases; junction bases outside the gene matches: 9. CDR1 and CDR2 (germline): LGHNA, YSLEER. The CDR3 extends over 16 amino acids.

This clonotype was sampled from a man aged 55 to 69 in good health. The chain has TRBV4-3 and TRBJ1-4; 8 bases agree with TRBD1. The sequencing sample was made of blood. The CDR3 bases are TGCGCCAGCAGCCAGATGTATCAGGGGGCTTATGAAAAACTGTTTTTT. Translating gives CASSQMYQGAYEKLFF.